What follows are 6 T cell receptor beta chains derived from one specimen sequenced in a study of blood T cell repertoires in COVID-19. Profiled with immunoSEQ multiplex PCR; TCRdb holds only in-frame clones, not every one. The sample lists some 450,000 clones; roughly 90% were seen once. The sequenced material came from peripheral blood. The source of these receptors is a man in his late teens or twenties with COVID-19, enrolled during active disease.

This chain joins TRBV19 and TRBJ1-6; a possible D gene is TRBD1 (6 bases). Germline V gene sequence: CDR1 LNHDA, CDR2 SQIVND (reference sequence). This CDR3 spans 14 amino acids. The V end lost 5 bases, the J end lost 6 bases, and 11 bases lay between the germline ends. The CDR3 bases are TGTGCCAGTAGTGACACAGGGCGTAATTCACCCCTCCACTTT. Its translation is CASSDTGRNSPLHF.

The chain recombines TRBV30 with TRBJ1-1; 11 bases are a match to TRBD1. V lost 2 bases, J lost 0 bases, and 8 bases stayed unmatched. Per the germline V gene, CDR1 is GTSNPN and CDR2 is SVGIG (reference sequence). This CDR3 region has 17 residues. The CDR3 spells CAWSMSRTGGLNTEAFF. The CDR3 DNA follows: TGTGCCTGGAGTATGTCCCGGACAGGGGGCTTGAACACTGAAGCTTTCTTT. The full variable domain, completed using reference TRBV30 and TRBJ1-1, is SQTIHQWPATLVQPVGSPLSLECTVEGTSNPNLYWYRQAAGRGLQLLFYSVGIGQISSEVPQNLSASRPQDRQFILSSKKLLLSDSGFYLCAWSMSRTGGLNTEAFFGQGTRLTVV.

The rearrangement links TRBV28 to TRBJ1-2; 9 bases are a match to TRBD1. The V gene's germline CDR1 is MDHEN and CDR2 SYDVKM. The CDR3 sequence is 16 residues long. Trimming took 8 bases from V and 2 from J; bases not matched to a gene: 12. The CDR3 DNA is TGTGCCAGCGAACCGGGACAGGGTTTCCGCAACTATGGCTACACCTTC. Protein: CASEPGQGFRNYGYTF.

This chain connects TRBV19 to TRBJ1-1; D is undetermined. Germline V gives CDR1 LNHDA, CDR2 SQIVND (reference sequence). The V end lost 8 bases, the J end lost 2 bases, and 18 bases lay between the germline ends. The CDR3 contains 15 residues. The DNA for the CDR3 is TGTGCCAGTCGATCCCGGAGGCAGGCAAACACTGAAGCTTTCTTT. Translating gives CASRSRRQANTEAFF.

V gene TRBV14 combines with J gene TRBJ2-1; TRBD2 matches 8 bases. The J segment lost 6 bases and the V segment lost 4 bases, leaving 5 bases of the junction unmatched. The CDR3 is 14 amino acids. Germline assignment: CDR1 SGHDN and CDR2 FVKESK. CDR3 sequence: CASSPRAGGNEQFF. CDR3 in DNA: TGTGCCAGCAGCCCTCGGGCGGGGGGCAATGAGCAGTTCTTC.

The chain recombines TRBV12-3 or TRBV12-4 with TRBJ2-1; 8 bases line up with TRBD1. V was clipped by 6 bases and J by 8 bases; unmatched bases: 6. There are 13 residues in the CDR3. The CDR3 spells CASRGQGAYEQFF. The CDR3 bases are TGTGCCAGCAGGGGGCAGGGGGCCTATGAGCAGTTCTTC.